This T cell receptor beta chain derives from a study of blood T cell repertoires in COVID-19. TCRdb's copy holds only in-frame clones and misses some; the assay was immunoSEQ multiplex PCR. This table holds roughly 180,000 clones, 94% found once. CDR3 length: 15 amino acids. The germline gives CDR1 SGHDN, CDR2 FVKESK. Trimming shortened V by 0 bases and J by 9 bases, and 17 bases separated the two germline ends. This receptor was taken from a man aged 25 to 45 with COVID-19, enrolled during active disease. The chain carries TRBV14 and TRBJ2-5; D gene uncertain. The sequencing sample was made of peripheral blood. The CDR3 region is CASSQDWAPQVAQYF. The CDR3 bases are TGTGCCAGCAGCCAAGACTGGGCCCCCCAAGTAGCCCAGTACTTC.